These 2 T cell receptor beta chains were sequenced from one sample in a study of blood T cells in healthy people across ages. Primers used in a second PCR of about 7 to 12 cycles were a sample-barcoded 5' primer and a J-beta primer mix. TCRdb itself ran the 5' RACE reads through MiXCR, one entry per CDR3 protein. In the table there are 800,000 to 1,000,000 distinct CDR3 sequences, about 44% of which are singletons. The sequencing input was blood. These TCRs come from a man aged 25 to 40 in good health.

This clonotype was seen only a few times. CDR3 protein: CSAREGTAGFDEQFF. CDR3 DNA: TGCAGTGCTAGAGAAGGGACGGCGGGGTTCGATGAGCAGTTCTTC. The chain has TRBV20-1 and TRBJ2-1; TRBD2 is a possible D gene (6 bases). The CDR3 is 15 amino acids. The V end lost 0 bases, the J end lost 8 bases, and 17 bases lay between the germline ends. Germline V gene lookup returns CDR1 DFQATT and CDR2 SNEGSKA (reference sequence).

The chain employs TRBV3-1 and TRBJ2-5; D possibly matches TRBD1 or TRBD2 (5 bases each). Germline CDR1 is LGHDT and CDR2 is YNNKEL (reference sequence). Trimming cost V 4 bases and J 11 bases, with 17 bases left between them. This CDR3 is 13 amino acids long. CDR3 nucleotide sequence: TGTGCCAGCAGCCCGGACACCGGGAAGGAGCAGTACTTC. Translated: CASSPDTGKEQYF.